Sequencing of this T cell receptor (beta chain) was carried out in a study of PD-1 blockade in classical Hodgkin lymphoma. Overall study results and limits: When set against healthy donors, newly diagnosed patients were reported to show lower baseline TCR diversity. The repertoire differences lack a defined cause, possibly disease activity or prior therapy.

Generated by immunoSEQ multiplex PCR, the TCRdb table keeps only in-frame clones and is missing some. The table has 30,000 or so clones, approximately 94% seen once. As regards this clone: Its antigen remains unknown.

The time point here: newly diagnosed, previously untreated cHL patient sample. Peripheral samples used as comparators were newly diagnosed, untreated classical Hodgkin lymphoma PBMCs. The CDR3 is 13 amino acids. Between the trimmed V and J ends, which lost 6 bases and 5 bases, there was a span of 14 bases. In germline, CDR1 is SGHRS, CDR2 YFSETQ. The TCR was taken from a human donor with classical Hodgkin lymphoma. The sample taken for sequencing was peripheral blood mononuclear cells (PBMCs). The rearrangement joins TRBV5-1 to TRBJ2-5; maybe TRBD1 (5 bases). Written as DNA, the CDR3 is TGCGCCAGCATGAAGGGTTCAGGGGAGACCCAGTACTTC. Its protein is CASMKGSGETQYF.